This T cell receptor beta chain emerged from a study of cytomegalovirus exposure and HLA in healthy donors (dated by TCRdb to 2015 to 2018). At the level of the whole study: In an earlier analysis of around 540 of the donors, 250 to 350 Gb of sequence data and approximately 120 million unique TCR beta sequences from about 179 million T cells were reported. A later genetic analysis used genome-wide SNP genotypes for about 60% of the 666 donors, treating that subset as a discovery cohort. Besides the first cohort of approximately 670 subjects, a separate validation cohort made up of over 100 different subjects was used. To decide whether each TCR beta V gene segment behaved as functional or pseudogenic, an earlier analysis of fewer than 750 of the donors relied on high-throughput TCR beta sequencing. Class I and class II HLA loci were covered by the typing at four-digit resolution. On average, roughly 200,000 unique TCR beta nucleotide sequences were sequenced per donor among about 400 genotyped donors of the cohort, with 15% to 20% of those sequences being non-productive. The T cell repertoires of several hundred subjects were profiled by immunosequencing and related to cytomegalovirus serostatus. A handful of DR-DQ haplotypes were handled as single units for association and clustering because linkage in the cohort was strong. The study combined high-throughput TCR immunosequencing, statistical association of individual TCRs with disease status, and machine learning to predict cytomegalovirus infection status. The later analysis used no new phenotypic data to find candidate immune exposures, relying instead on TCR beta sequences and their occurrence across donors. Alongside the repertoire data, information on donor age, sex, ethnicity and CMV serostatus was compiled. The genetic ancestry cluster associated with self-reported Caucasian donors included roughly 84% of the roughly 410 genotyped donors. Every repertoire in the discovery cohort had been generated on one and the same sequencing platform. The study aimed to test whether signatures of past pathogen exposure could be identified by cataloging public T cell receptors. An early release covering some 640 HLA-typed donors comprised about 310 gigabases of sequencing data and approximately 85 million unique TCR sequences. A later analysis re-analyzed previously published TCR beta repertoires from several hundred donors and added high-resolution HLA genotyping to study TCR occurrence patterns. Typing coverage varied by locus: about 620-630 donors for A, B, C, DRB1 and DQB1; more than 500 for DQA1; over 600 for DPA1; some 470 for DPB1.

With regard to this clone: Its antigen remains undetermined. Base qualities were left out, and no much larger clone turns up one base away.

From its cysteine to its phenylalanine, the CDR3 spans 15 amino acids. Only CDR3 DNA remains: 45 bases, in frame from the first base. Trimming removed 8 bases from V and 4 bases from J, leaving 21 bases between the germline ends. The germline V gene specifies LGHNA as CDR1 and YNFKEQ as CDR2. Overall results and qualifications from the work: The authors suggested that the approach could potentially be generalized to other disease states and immunological phenotypes. A later analysis found that TCR association rates varied across HLA loci, with DRB1 alleles showing the most associated TCRs and HLA-C alleles the fewest. In a later genetic analysis, fewer N-insertions in productive TCRs were reported among donors in an Asian-associated ancestry cluster than the roughly 700-donor mean. A further reported finding was that TCR beta sequences accurately predicted the HLA-A and HLA-B alleles for most subjects in the first cohort. In vitro tests confirmed that a few of the cytomegalovirus-associated TCR beta chains recognize cytomegalovirus antigens. Correlated functional status among segregating V segments might be attributable to linkage disequilibrium, but an unknown experimental factor could not be ruled out. Because some donors lacked HLA typing at each locus, the association tests relied only on the typed subset. In a later genetic analysis, a missense DCLRE1C variant was associated with V-gene and J-gene trimming of TCR beta chains, and the association was replicated in an independent cohort. According to a later analysis, parvovirus B19, influenza, CMV and Epstein-Barr virus appeared linked to several top co-occurrence clusters. A group of highly shared sequence variants was considered likely to be a technical artifact of the sequencing pipeline. Across donors, most TCR sequences were observed very rarely, whereas some public TCRs were present in many individuals. In a later analysis, HLA-associated TCR beta chains were found to be more clonally expanded and to have lower generation probabilities than equally common non-associated chains. The cohort was sequenced for TCR beta chains only, and without alpha or paired-chain data the features that could be detected were limited. Presence/absence analyses assumed roughly uniform sequencing depth across donors, an assumption that may not hold. When HLA alleles, especially DR and DQ, strongly co-occurred, TCR associations were difficult to assign to individual alleles. Because counts were too low, fewer than 20 rarely observed V segments, including chromosome 9 orphons, were excluded from the earlier analysis of roughly 580 of the donors. CMV serostatus was the only immune exposure information available for the cohort. At a false discovery rate of 0.05, a later analysis linked some 18,000 TCR beta sequences to specific HLA alleles. Because the 87-base-pair reads could not distinguish some IMGT-functional V segments, including TRBV6-2 and TRBV6-3, those segments were excluded. According to a later analysis, most CMV-associated TCR beta chains appeared to be HLA-restricted, and the HLA associations seemed to be driven largely by CMV exposure. A total of 150 or so TCR beta chains were listed by the study as associated with cytomegalovirus. In an earlier analysis of fewer than 700 of the donors, most TCR beta V segments appeared in productive rearrangements about 87% or about 30% of the time, broadly matching IMGT annotations. The classifier was reported to diagnose cytomegalovirus status with high specificity and sensitivity in both the original and validation cohorts.

The cohort consisted of 666 healthy bone marrow donors. At the time of sampling, every cohort member was nominally healthy, though immune exposures that went unrecorded were likely present. Of the approximately 700 cohort members, about 280 had positive CMV serostatus and roughly 350 had negative CMV serostatus, and CMV serostatus was not recorded for the donor. Each donor provided a peripheral blood sample, and peripheral blood mononuclear cells were used for TCR beta sequencing. Genomic DNA extraction from the blood cell samples was performed with the Qiagen DNeasy Blood Extraction Kit. Library construction relied on the immunoSEQ multiplex PCR assay. For the multiplex PCR, a mixture combining 60 forward primers for TCR Vbeta segments and 13 reverse primers for TCR Jbeta segments was used. A multiplex PCR assay on genomic DNA amplified the CDR3 region of rearranged TCR beta genes. The Illumina HiSeq System was used to sequence the amplified TCR beta libraries as 87-base-pair reads. In the source study's methods: Across the 666 repertoires, a later analysis counted some 80 million unique TCR beta chains, 9.5 million to 12 million of which were shared by at least two donors. Raw reads were error-corrected and collapsed into unique sequences by a nearest-neighbor algorithm in which closely related sequences were merged to remove PCR and sequencing errors. To assign V, D and J gene segments, CDR3 sequences were aligned to IMGT reference sequences. For a sequence to be retained, a match of at least six nucleotides to both a V gene segment and a J gene segment was required. A rearrangement was called productive if the CDR3 had no stop codons and remained in frame with V and J, and every other rearrangement was called non-productive. Following IMGT convention, CDR3 was defined as the stretch from the second conserved V-encoded cysteine up to the conserved J-encoded phenylalanine. In an earlier analysis of 587 of the donors, sequences lacking an unambiguous match to a single V gene segment were excluded. In an earlier analysis of approximately 550 of the donors, V segments were called functional above 56.7% productive rearrangements and were called segregating when the between-donor standard deviation exceeded 5%. A statistical classification framework was developed to diagnose cytomegalovirus status using the catalog of TCR beta chain sequences. A later analysis assigned V and J genes by comparing TCR nucleotide sequences with IMGT/GENE-DB human TR gene sequences. The TCRdist pipeline was used in a later analysis to assign CDR3 sequences and most-parsimonious VDJ recombination scenarios. In a later analysis, each TCR beta chain was defined by its CDR3 amino acid sequence together with its V-gene family, and reads lacking a unique V-gene family were excluded. In a later analysis, some 600 highly shared, low-generation-probability nucleotide sequences were removed to address suspected cross-contamination and a sequencing artifact. For each public chain, a later analysis derived a clonal expansion index from normalized ranks of inferred template counts within each repertoire. Generation probabilities in a later analysis came from a VDJ recombination model fitted to out-of-frame rearrangements, and those results were checked against IGoR. Hypergeometric tests were used in a later analysis to score TCR-TCR, TCR-HLA and TCR-CMV co-occurrence, with a repertoire-size bias correction applied to the TCR pairs. A later analysis estimated false discovery rates by permuting HLA or CMV assignments 20 times. In a later analysis, co-occurring TCRs were grouped using DBSCAN, and TCRdist sequence similarity was added for clustering within HLA-allele-positive subsets. Co-occurrence clustering excluded repertoires with fewer than 30,000 or more than 120,000 public chains, plus five with anomalous nucleotide sharing. TCRdb holds this immuneACCESS table with in-frame rearrangements only. Some clones are missing; in checked studies, unresolved V genes explain under half, and the rest has no known cause. From that table come the V and J calls and clone size; the DNA was used to work out D and trimming. The sample table contains some 140,000 clones; only one count was recorded for 66% of them. Jointly, the top ten make up about 1.5% of the sample.

The rearrangement combines TRBV4-2 with TRBJ2-7; the D segment could be TRBD2, given 6 matching bases. The clonotype was recovered from a human donor in good health. Sequenced material: PBMCs. The sequenced DNA: TGTGCCAGCCGATTTGGGGGGAGGCCGGGTTACGAGCAGTACTTC. This is translated as CASRFGGRPGYEQYF.